The entry below gives a single T cell receptor (beta chain) sequence along with its context. Mismatch with germline at one junction end may stem from a read error. The CDR3 extends over 12 amino acids. Germline loops: CDR1 SEHNR, CDR2 FQNEAQ (reference sequence). Under the authors' procedure: Counts of nucleated cells, estimated from reference gene primer amplification, were obtained. Here immunoSEQ multiplex PCR was the method, and the copy in TCRdb shows in-frame clones only, minus some. V and J calls plus clone size are reproduced from that table; the DNA served to infer D and trimming. The sample lists about 260,000 clones, 88% occurring once. This record comes from a study of blood T cell repertoires in COVID-19. Study at large: Acute and convalescent COVID-19 specimens originated in the United States, Italy and Spain. T cells, B-cell-depleted T cells, or PBMCs supplied cDNA or gDNA.

Patients at the Seattle site were enrolled during active infection and followed longitudinally. This TCR came from a woman aged 30 to 39 with COVID-19, enrolled during active disease. Material for sequencing was peripheral blood. V gene TRBV7-9 combines with J gene TRBJ2-7, with 8 bases lining up with TRBD1. The CDR3 here is CASSPQSGGISF. The CDR3, as DNA: TGTGCCAGCAGCCCACAATCAGGGGGCATCAGCTTC.